This T cell receptor (beta chain) was obtained from a study of shared clonotypes between healthy human individuals. The wider study: Donors, aged 18 to 49, were a couple of women and three men. Overall study results and limits: Sequencing depth was predicted to influence how clonotypes are shared among donors.

Genomic DNA per cell subset filled all wells of several immunoSEQ plates. The assay was immunoSEQ multiplex PCR, and TCRdb's table has in-frame clones only and misses some. This table holds over a million clones, roughly 80% found once. CD4+ cells yielded CD45RA+ naive and CD45RA-negative memory subsets. A few counts support this clone. What it binds is unknown. With 8 bases removed from V and 5 bases from J, the gap between germline ends came to 19 bases. The CDR3 contains 15 residues. In germline, CDR1 is MDHEN, CDR2 SYDVKM. The TCR comes from a man aged 18 to 30 in good health. The specimen sequenced was memory CD4+ T cells sorted from blood. Regarding subset: CD45RA-negative fraction. V gene TRBV28 combines with J gene TRBJ1-5, with a tentative D call TRBD1 (5 bases). The CDR3 nucleotides read TGTGCCAGCCAGGTGGGAGGGGTTATCCATCAGCCCCAGCATTTT. This sequence encodes CASQVGGVIHQPQHF.